This T cell receptor beta chain derives from a study of tumor and adjacent non-tumor tissue in lung cancer. The overall study: Patients were aged 31 to 76, 9 to 10 men and 4 to 6 women, stage I to III. Each sample yielded approximately 4.2 million productive TCRbeta reads on average.

General study findings and limits: Normal lung showed higher cumulative top 100 clone frequency than tumor. Tumor tissue had significantly higher TCR diversity than normal lung.

Germline CDR1 and CDR2: LGHNA and YNFKEQ. The CDR3 is made up of 18 amino acids. In the case of this clonotype: What it binds is not known. One junction end does not reproduce the germline sequence, and a read error may be involved.

No cell sorting was done before RNA was extracted from the tissue. A modified ARM-PCR protocol with three rounds of nested PCR amplified TCRbeta. TCRdb reprocessed the multiplex PCR reads via MiXCR and lists one record per CDR3 protein. Of 76,000 or so distinct CDR3 sequences listed, approximately 71% are singletons. Sequenced sample: lung tumor tissue. V and J are TRBV4-2 and TRBJ1-2; TRBD1 might be the D (5 bases). This sequence was found in a woman in her seventies with non-small cell lung cancer. As DNA, the CDR3 is TGTGCCAGCAGTCAAGAAAGGGGAGCCGTAGCTGAGCTTCATGGCTACACCTTC. Its translation: CASSQERGAVAELHGYTF.